The rows below give T cell receptor beta chains drawn from one sample of a study of blood T cell repertoires in COVID-19. Data came from immunoSEQ multiplex PCR; TCRdb stores just in-frame clones and leaves some out. The sample carries about 61,000 clones, 91% recorded once. What was sequenced was peripheral blood. Source of these receptors: a human donor in a cohort sampled during active COVID-19. Both conserved end residues are part of each CDR3. A D gene is named only where the DNA matches it firmly. Rows give clone size only sometimes, using once, few, many, or a class for an expanded clone.

- TRBJ2-1 TRBV7-3 TRBD2 TGTGCCACCAGCCTTACCCCTAGCGGAGCGAGCTCCTACAATGAGCAGTTCTTC CATSLTPSGASSYNEQFF
- TRBJ2-7 TRBV7-2 TRBD1 TGTGCCAGCAGCTTCGGGACAGGGGACCCCTACGAGCAGTACTTC CASSFGTGDPYEQYF
- TRBJ1-1 TRBV30 - TGTGCCTGGAGTAGGAGAAACACTGAAGCTTTCTTT CAWSRRNTEAFF
- TRBJ2-1 TRBV29-1 TRBD2 TGCAGCGTTACAACTAGCGGGAGGTACAATGAGCAGTTCTTC CSVTTSGRYNEQFF
- TRBJ1-1 TRBV19 - TGTGCCAGTAGTATCTGGGGCGTAACTGAAGCTTTCTTT CASSIWGVTEAFF
- TRBJ2-4 TRBV2 TRBD1 TGTGCCAGCAGCGACAGGGGAGAAAACATTCAGTACTTC CASSDRGENIQYF
once TRBJ1-2 TRBV5-1 TRBD1 TGCGCCAGCAGCGGACAGGGTCCTGGCTACACCTTC CASSGQGPGYTF
- TRBJ2-7 TRBV7-9 - TGTGCCAGCAGCGCCACCGGGGGTTCCTACGAGCAGTACTTC CASSATGGSYEQYF
- TRBJ2-5 TRBV2 - TGTGCCAGCAGTGAAGAGGTACCCGTCAGAGGGACCCAGTACTTC CASSEEVPVRGTQYF
- TRBJ1-5 TRBV7-9 - TGTGCCAGCAGAAGCCTCGATAGCAATCAGCCCCAGCATTTT CASRSLDSNQPQHF
- TRBJ1-2 TRBV27 TRBD1 TGTGCCAGCAGTCCGACAGGGGCGGTTGGCTACACCTTC CASSPTGAVGYTF
- TRBJ2-7 TRBV3-1/TRBV3-2 TRBD2 TGTGCCAGCAGCCCACACAGCGGGGGTAACTACGAGCAGTACTTC CASSPHSGGNYEQYF
few TRBJ2-7 TRBV12-3/TRBV12-4 - TGTGCCAGCAGTTTAGCGGGGCCCTACGAGCAGTACTTC CASSLAGPYEQYF
- TRBJ1-4 TRBV7-9 - TGTGCCAGCAGCTTAGACCGCTCGGGTCGCAATGAAAAACTGTTTTTT CASSLDRSGRNEKLFF
- TRBJ2-3 TRBV27 - TGTGCCAGCAGTTTATCCCGGAGTAGCACAGATACGCAGTATTTT CASSLSRSSTDTQYF
few TRBJ1-5 TRBV15 TRBD1 TGTGCCACCAGCAGAGCCGACAGGGGTAGGCAGCCCCAGCATTTT CATSRADRGRQPQHF
- TRBJ2-5 TRBV25-1 - TGTGCCAGTAGCCATTCGCTGGAGACCCAGTACTTC CASSHSLETQYF
- TRBJ2-7 TRBV7-9 TRBD2 TGTGCCAGCAGCTTAGTTTTGGGGGGGACTCCTGCCGAGCAGTACTTC CASSLVLGGTPAEQYF
- TRBJ2-7 TRBV18 - TGTGCCAGCTCACCACCGGGGAAGGGAGCCTACGAGCAGTACTTC CASSPPGKGAYEQYF
- TRBJ2-1 TRBV6-5 TRBD2 TGTGCCAGCAGTTACGGCGAGCGGGAGCTCAATGAGCAGTTCTTC CASSYGERELNEQFF
- TRBJ2-3 TRBV12-5 TRBD2 TGTGCTAGTGGCCTACCCCCGGGACTAGCGGTATTGGCAATCAATCCCCCCACAGATACGCAGTATTTT CASGLPPGLAVLAINPPTDTQYF
once TRBJ1-3 TRBV5-1 TRBD1 TGCGCCAGCAGCCATGACAGGGGTGGAAACACCATATATTTT CASSHDRGGNTIYF
- TRBJ1-2 TRBV5-1 - TGCGCCAGCAGCCTACAGGGAGTGGATTGGAATGGCTACACCTTC CASSLQGVDWNGYTF
many TRBJ2-2 TRBV7-9 - TGTGCCAGCAGGCCCGAGTCCTGGGAGCTGTTTTTT CASRPESWELFF
- TRBJ2-3 TRBV5-1 TRBD1 TGCGCCAGCAGCGGGGACAGATCTAGCACAGATACGCAGTATTTT CASSGDRSSTDTQYF
- TRBJ1-2 TRBV23-1 TRBD1 TGCGCCAGCACCGGGACAGGGGTTGCCTATGGCTACACCTTC CASTGTGVAYGYTF
- TRBJ2-3 TRBV7-3 - TGTGCCAGCAGCTTTTTTAGCATCGGCACAGATACGCAGTATTTT CASSFFSIGTDTQYF
- TRBJ1-2 TRBV7-8 - TGTGCCAGCAGCTTAGCCGACACCTACTATGGCTACACCTTC CASSLADTYYGYTF
- TRBJ2-3 TRBV29-1 - TGCAGCGTGGAACAGAGCACAGATACGCAGTATTTT CSVEQSTDTQYF
once TRBJ2-7 TRBV19 TRBD1 TGTGCCAGTAGTCCCGGGACAGGTGTTATCTACGAGCAGTACTTC CASSPGTGVIYEQYF
once TRBJ1-2 TRBV6-2/TRBV6-3 TRBD1 TGTGCCAGCAGTTACGCGACAGGGGTGGTATATGGCTACACCTTC CASSYATGVVYGYTF
- TRBJ1-3 TRBV5-6 - TGTGCCAGCAGCTTGGTGGGGGCAGGACCGAGCTCTGGAAACACCATATATTTT CASSLVGAGPSSGNTIYF
few TRBJ2-7 TRBV6-1 - TGTGCCAGCAGTGAAGCGCAAGGGAGTGTCTACGAGCAGTACTTC CASSEAQGSVYEQYF
few TRBJ2-2 TRBV7-9 - TGTGCCAGCAGCTTAGGCGCGAACACCGGGGAGCTGTTTTTT CASSLGANTGELFF
- TRBJ2-1 TRBV7-3 - TGTGCCAGCAGCTTAACGGGCCGGCTGTCGGAGCAGTTCTTC CASSLTGRLSEQFF
once TRBJ2-5 TRBV19 TRBD2 TGTGCCAGTAGTCCACCCGGGACTAGCGGGAGAGAGACCCAGTACTTC CASSPPGTSGRETQYF
few TRBJ1-2 TRBV7-3 - TGTGCCAGCAGCCCCACAGGGTCTATCAGCTACACCTTC CASSPTGSISYTF
- TRBJ2-3 TRBV7-9 - TGTGCCAGCAGCTCCTGGCTTACCACCCTGACTAATACGCAGTATTTT CASSSWLTTLTNTQYF
- TRBJ2-1 TRBV11-2 TRBD2 TGTGCCAGCAGCTTATCCCCTATACTAGCGGGAGGGCTATACAATGAGCAGTTCTTC CASSLSPILAGGLYNEQFF
few TRBJ2-3 TRBV27 TRBD2 TGTGCCAGCAGTTTCCACCCGGGACTGATCTCTCCTGGACTAGGGGTGAACACAGATACGCAGTATTTT CASSFHPGLISPGLGVNTDTQYF
- TRBJ2-3 TRBV19 TRBD2 TGTGCCAGTAGTATAGGGGCGACTAGCGGGAGCACAGATACGCAGTATTTT CASSIGATSGSTDTQYF
- TRBJ2-5 TRBV2 TRBD2 TGTGCCAGCAGTGATCCGACTAGCGGGCAAGAGACCCAGTACTTC CASSDPTSGQETQYF
once TRBJ2-7 TRBV11-2 TRBD1 TGTGCCAGCAGCTGGGCCGGGACAGGGAACTACGAGCAGTACTTC CASSWAGTGNYEQYF
few TRBJ1-2 TRBV7-9 - TGTGCCAGCAGCACCCAGACAGGAGCTAACTATGGCTACACCTTC CASSTQTGANYGYTF
- TRBJ1-6 TRBV21-1 - TGTGCCAGCAGCAAAGCGGGGACAGGGAGTGGGGAATCACCCCTCCACTTT CASSKAGTGSGESPLHF
- TRBJ2-3 TRBV30 TRBD2 TGTGCCTGGGGCAAGGAGCGGGGACCCACAGATACGCAGTATTTT CAWGKERGPTDTQYF
- TRBJ2-5 TRBV12-3/TRBV12-4 - TGTGCCAGCAGTTTCCCCCTATCAGAGACCCAGTACTTC CASSFPLSETQYF
- TRBJ2-7 TRBV27 - TGTGCCAGCAGTTCCAGTATCTTCGAGCAGTACTTC CASSSSIFEQYF